This T cell receptor beta chain derives from a study of T-cell reconstitution after alpha-beta-depleted transplantation in children. Study-level points and caveats: The study reportedly traced alpha-beta T cells about two months after transplant to several hundred expanded graft clones. Diversity of TCRbeta at day 60 was high in some patients, arising from surviving recipient T cells and thymic progenitors. Newly produced T cells mostly provided counts and TCRbeta diversity after one year, as hyperexpanded clones declined.

This clonotype was recorded many times. The antigen is undetermined. The CDR3 totals 16 residues. With 6 bases removed from V and 0 bases from J, the gap between germline ends came to 19 bases. From germline, CDR1 is SQVTM and CDR2 ANQGSEA. Preparation of the TCRbeta library involved a method that used unique molecular identifiers. MiXCR, applied by TCRdb to the PCR reads, yields one record per CDR3 protein. This table holds a few hundred thousand distinct CDR3 sequences, 6.5% to 9% found once. The sequence derives from a female patient aged 2-9 years who had a stem cell transplant for Fanconi anemia, so the T cells may come from the graft donor. This specimen consisted of peripheral blood, obtained 360 days after TCRalphabeta/CD19-depleted stem cell transplant. V is TRBV29-1 and J is TRBJ2-3, with D possibly being TRBD2 (7 bases). As DNA, the CDR3 is TGCAGCGTGGGGGGCGGGGAGCGGGGAAGCACAGATACGCAGTATTTT. Protein product: CSVGGGERGSTDTQYF.